These 14 T cell receptor beta chains were sequenced from one sample in a study of T-cell memory formation after mild COVID-19. In TCRdb, the 5' RACE reads were re-called with MiXCR into one record per CDR3 protein. The table has roughly 310,000 distinct CDR3 sequences, more than 15% seen once. Sequenced material: PBMCs or a T cell subset sorted from them (not recorded which). The source of these receptors is a man between 18 and 29 years old who had mild COVID-19 (a few samples of this study predate the infection). Cell type and time point are not known.

This clonotype appeared many times. This chain links TRBV7-3 with TRBJ2-7; TRBD1 matches 8 bases. Germline V gene lookup returns CDR1 SGHTA and CDR2 FQGTGA. The CDR3 is made up of 15 amino acids. Losses at the gene ends were 3 bases for V and 0 bases for J; bases not matched to a gene: 4. CDR3 bases: TGTGCCAGCAGCTTTGGACAGGGAGGCTCCTACGAGCAGTACTTC. It encodes CASSFGQGGSYEQYF. The full variable domain, with the rest looked up from reference TRBV7-3 and TRBJ2-7, is GAGVSQTPSNKVTEKGKYVELRCDPISGHTALYWYRQSLGQGPEFLIYFQGTGAADDSGLPNDRFFAVRPEGSVSTLKIQRTERGDSAVYLCASSFGQGGSYEQYFGPGTRLTVT.

This clonotype was found a few times. J is TRBJ1-1 and V is TRBV9; 7 positions agree with TRBD1. The ends lost 2 bases at V and 11 bases at J; junction bases unmatched: 12. Per germline, CDR1 SGDLS and CDR2 YYNGEE. CDR3 size: 14 residues. The CDR3 bases are TGTGCCAGCAGCGTTTTGGGGGACAGCCAGGGGGCTTTCTTT. Amino acid sequence: CASSVLGDSQGAFF. The full variable domain, completed using reference TRBV9 and TRBJ1-1, is DSGVTQTPKHLITATGQRVTLRCSPRSGDLSVYWYQQSLDQGLQFLIQYYNGEERAKGNILERFSAQQFPDLHSELNLSSLELGDSALYFCASSVLGDSQGAFFGQGTRLTVV.

This clonotype occurred a few times. The chain is built from TRBV29-1 and TRBJ2-1, with D perhaps matching TRBD2 (6 bases). The CDR3 is made up of 13 amino acids. Trimming took off 6 bases at V and 6 bases at J, with 15 bases between the two ends. Germline-derived CDR1 and CDR2 are SQVTM and ANQGSEA. This chain's CDR3 is CSVTRDLTNEQFF. For the CDR3, the DNA is TGCAGCGTGACGAGGGACTTGACCAATGAGCAGTTCTTC.

The V call is TRBV5-1, the J call TRBJ1-4; tentatively, D is TRBD1 (5 bases). The CDR3 is 15 amino acids. Trimming took off 3 bases at V and 0 bases at J, with 9 bases between the two ends. CDR1 is SGHRS, CDR2 YFSETQ, per germline. CDR3 residues: CASSSGTTTNEKLFF. In nucleotides, the CDR3 is TGCGCCAGCAGCTCTGGGACTACAACTAATGAAAAACTGTTTTTT.

The V gene is TRBV6-5, the J gene TRBJ1-4; D remains ambiguous. Germline V lookup: CDR1 MNHEY, CDR2 SVGAGI. The CDR3 loop spans 13 amino acids. The V gene lost 6 bases and the J gene lost 7 bases, with 12 bases spanning the gap. The CDR3 here is CASRYSGSEKLFF. DNA for the CDR3: TGTGCCAGCAGGTACAGCGGGTCTGAAAAACTGTTTTTT.

The chain couples TRBV9 to TRBJ2-7; 9 bases match TRBD1. The CDR3 has 16 residues. V lost 3 bases, J lost 3 bases, and 10 bases stayed unmatched. Germline loops: CDR1 SGDLS, CDR2 YYNGEE. CDR3 amino acids: CASSANRDREDYEQYV. CDR3 DNA: TGTGCCAGCAGCGCCAACCGGGACAGGGAAGACTACGAGCAGTACGTC.

This clonotype was picked up a small number of times. As the CDR3 is not closed by the conserved phenylalanine or tryptophan, this likely results from a read error. The chain is built from TRBV6-5 and TRBJ2-3, with 7 bases identical to TRBD1. V shed 4 bases, J shed 5 bases, and the junction held 12 bases outside the gene matches. CDR1 is MNHEY, CDR2 SVGAGI, per germline. The CDR3 is 16 residues long. CDR3 bases: TGTGCCAGCAGTTTACACAGGGGCACCTCAGTAGATACGCAGTATCTT. The encoded protein is CASSLHRGTSVDTQYL.

This clonotype was observed a handful of times. The V and J genes are TRBV2 and TRBJ1-1; weak D call: TRBD1 (5 bases). The CDR3 is 14 amino acids. Germline V gives CDR1 SNHLY, CDR2 FYNNEI. Trimming took 6 bases from V and 0 from J, leaving 11 bases between them. Here the CDR3 reads CASRPRGMNTEAFF. The CDR3 bases are TGTGCCAGCAGGCCTCGGGGGATGAACACTGAAGCTTTCTTT. Supplemented by reference TRBV2 and TRBJ1-1, the full variable domain reads EPEVTQTPSHQVTQMGQEVILRCVPISNHLYFYWYRQILGQKVEFLVSFYNNEISEKSEIFDDQFSVERPDGSNFTLKIRSTKLEDSAMYFCASRPRGMNTEAFFGQGTRLTVV.

This rearrangement joins TRBV4-1 to TRBJ1-1; no firm D call. Germline V gene sequence: CDR1 MGHRA, CDR2 YSYEKL. The CDR3 extends over 16 amino acids. The V and J ends lost 2 bases and 1 base respectively, with 14 bases between them. CDR3 coding DNA: TGCGCCAGCAGCCAACTTCTCGGGCAGGCGAACACTGAAGCTTTCTTT. It specifies CASSQLLGQANTEAFF.

This clonotype was seen a few times. This chain uses TRBV10-2 with TRBJ2-5; no clear D gene. CDR3 size: 13 residues. Germline values: CDR1 WSHSY, CDR2 SAAADI. The germline V and J ends were trimmed by 3 bases and 4 bases, with 9 bases remaining between them. The CDR3 reads CASSEWDRETQYF. The CDR3 DNA follows: TGCGCCAGCAGTGAATGGGATAGAGAGACCCAGTACTTC.

This clonotype turned up a few times. This chain uses TRBV7-6 with TRBJ2-5; D could derive from TRBD1 or TRBD2 (6 bases each). Germline V gene sequence: CDR1 SGHVS, CDR2 FNYEAQ. V was clipped by 2 bases and J by 1 base, with 20 bases between them. This CDR3 comprises 18 residues. The chain's CDR3 is CASSLRGPSSVSQETQYF. The CDR3 DNA follows: TGTGCCAGCAGCTTACGGGGGCCCTCCTCCGTCAGCCAAGAGACCCAGTACTTC.

The sample holds a few counts of this clonotype. This chain joins TRBV6-6 and TRBJ1-3, with 8 bases aligning to TRBD1. The J segment lost 0 bases and the V segment lost 10 bases, leaving 5 bases of the junction unmatched. Per the germline V gene, CDR1 is MNHNY and CDR2 is SVGAGI (reference sequence). The CDR3 spans 14 residues. CDR3 sequence (DNA): TGTGCCATCCGACAGGGGTACTCTGGAAACACCATATATTTT. Translated: CAIRQGYSGNTIYF.

The table lists this clonotype with a few counts. This CDR3 reads CASSPGEITEAFF. The CDR3 DNA sequence: TGTGCCAGCAGCCCAGGGGAAATAACTGAAGCTTTCTTT. The rearrangement joins TRBV7-9 to TRBJ1-1, with a tentative D call TRBD1 (6 bases). V was cut by 5 bases and J by 5 bases, with 12 bases left in between. The germline gives CDR1 SEHNR, CDR2 FQNEAQ (reference sequence). The CDR3 has 13 residues.

This chain joins TRBV10-3 and TRBJ1-6; 8 nucleotides align to TRBD1. Trimming removed 5 bases from V and 14 bases from J; junction bases left unmatched: 11. The CDR3 totals 14 residues. Germline lookup yields CDR1 ENHRY and CDR2 SYGVKD. CDR3 sequence: CAISPGTGRTTLHF. The CDR3 DNA sequence: TGTGCCATCAGTCCCGGGACAGGTAGGACGACCCTCCACTTT.